This is a list of T cell receptor beta chains from one sample in a study of CD8+ T cells in alopecia areata. Profiling relied on immunoSEQ multiplex PCR, and the TCRdb table lists in-frame clones only, not all of them. The repertoire has hundreds of thousands of clones, approximately 65% of them found once; the top ten carry around 1.2%. The specimen was CD4+ T cells sorted from blood, collected at approximately week 42, from a patient treated with tofacitinib. The receptors were sampled from a human donor with alopecia areata. Each CDR3 is given with its conserved first and last residue. Each record gives: clone size, D gene, J gene, V gene, CDR3 DNA, CDR3 protein. A D gene is named only where the DNA matches it firmly. Clone size is not always given. Where it is, it says once, few, many or a class for expanded clones.

>NA|NA|TRBJ1-5|TRBV27
TGTGCCAGCAGTTGGGACGGGAATCAGCCCCAGCATTTT
CASSWDGNQPQHF
>once|TRBD1|TRBJ1-1|TRBV7-9
TGTGCCATCGATCTGGGACAGGCGAACACTGAAGCTTTCTTT
CAIDLGQANTEAFF
>NA|TRBD1|TRBJ2-7|TRBV6-1
TGTGCCAGCAGTGCGCCGTCCGGGACAGGGGGCGGGCAGTACTTC
CASSAPSGTGGGQYF
>NA|NA|TRBJ2-7|TRBV5-1
TGCGCCAGCAGCTTTGGGCAGGCGAGCTCCTACGAGCAGTACTTC
CASSFGQASSYEQYF
>NA|TRBD2|TRBJ2-5|TRBV14
TGTGCCAGCAGCCAAGATTCTAGCGGGGGGCTCCAGTACTTC
CASSQDSSGGLQYF
>once|TRBD1|TRBJ2-1|TRBV29-1
TGCAGCGTTGTTCTGAGGGACAGGAACTACAATGAGCAGTTCTTC
CSVVLRDRNYNEQFF
>NA|TRBD2|TRBJ2-3|TRBV29-1
TGCAGCGTTGTACTAGCGGGGGGGCATACAGATACGCAGTATTTT
CSVVLAGGHTDTQYF
>few|NA|TRBJ1-2|TRBV5-6
TGTGCCAGCAGCTTGGTGGGCAGTAACTATGGCTACACCTTC
CASSLVGSNYGYTF
>once|NA|TRBJ2-7|TRBV9
TGTGCCAGCAGCGTTGGGGTCGACGGGCCCTACGAGCAGTACTTC
CASSVGVDGPYEQYF
>NA|TRBD1|TRBJ1-2|TRBV30
TGTGCCTGGAGGGGACAGGGGGCGCGTAGCTATGGCTACACCTTC
CAWRGQGARSYGYTF
>NA|TRBD1|TRBJ1-2|TRBV5-1
TGCGCCAGCAGCTTGGCCCCAGGGGGTAACTATGGCTACACCTTC
CASSLAPGGNYGYTF
>NA|NA|TRBJ1-2|TRBV29-1
TGCAGCGTTGAGGGGACAAATCACTATGGCTACACCTTC
CSVEGTNHYGYTF
>NA|NA|TRBJ2-3|TRBV6-6
TGTGCCAGCAGCCAGATAGATACGCAGTATTTT
CASSQIDTQYF
>NA|NA|TRBJ1-2|TRBV6-5
TGTGCCAGCAGGCCCCCCTCTCCCTTGTACGGCTACACCTTC
CASRPPSPLYGYTF
>NA|NA|TRBJ2-3|TRBV12-5
TGTGCTAGTGGCGGCACAGATACGCAGTATTTT
CASGGTDTQYF
>few|NA|TRBJ2-3|TRBV5-1
TGCGCCAGCGACGCTACGCCGGACGCCACAGATACGCAGTATTTT
CASDATPDATDTQYF
>NA|NA|TRBJ1-2|TRBV30
TGTGCCTGGAGTCGTACTAACTATGGCTACACCTTC
CAWSRTNYGYTF
>NA|NA|TRBJ2-5|TRBV7-2
TGTGCCAGCAGCCTGGGGGTGAGGGCGACCCAGTACTTC
CASSLGVRATQYF
>NA|NA|TRBJ1-2|TRBV5-6
TGTGCCAGCAGCTCCGGACATCGCGGCTACACCTTC
CASSSGHRGYTF
>NA|NA|TRBJ1-5|TRBV30
TGTGCCTGTTCCTTGGGGGCAAATCAGCCCCAGCATTTT
CACSLGANQPQHF
>NA|NA|TRBJ1-1|TRBV29-1
TGCAGCGGGAGCGGACGGGCGAACACTGAAGCTTTCTTT
CSGSGRANTEAFF
>few|TRBD1|TRBJ2-7|TRBV4-1
TGCGCCAGCAGCCATGGTATCGGACAGGGTGACGAGCAGTACTTC
CASSHGIGQGDEQYF
>NA|NA|TRBJ2-3|TRBV5-1
TGCACCAGCAGCTTGTCAGCTCGAGCTAACACAGATACGCAGTATTTT
CTSSLSARANTDTQYF
>NA|TRBD2|TRBJ2-1|TRBV29-1
TGCAGCGTCGAACGTCTACTAGCGGGGGCCGGTGAGCAGTTCTTC
CSVERLLAGAGEQFF
>NA|NA|TRBJ1-6|TRBV27
TGTGCCAGCAGTTTAGTTGGGGTTTTGGGGGGTGATAATTCACCCCTCCACTTT
CASSLVGVLGGDNSPLHF
>NA|NA|TRBJ1-1|TRBV9
TGTGCCAGCAGCGTATTTGGGGCGAACACTGAAGCTTTCTTT
CASSVFGANTEAFF
>NA|NA|TRBJ1-6|TRBV27
TGTGCCAGCAGTTTATACAGCCCTCGTAGCTCCTATAATTCACCCCTCCACTTT
CASSLYSPRSSYNSPLHF
>NA|TRBD2|TRBJ2-7|TRBV4-3
TGCGCCAGCAGCCAAGATCCAGCGGGGGGCATATACGAGCAGTACTTC
CASSQDPAGGIYEQYF
>NA|NA|TRBJ1-1|TRBV27
TGTGCCAGCAGAGAGTTCGGGAGAGCCACTGAAGCTTTCTTT
CASREFGRATEAFF
>NA|NA|TRBJ2-2|TRBV2
TGTGCCAGCAGATTAAACAGGGTTGGGACCGGGGAGCTGTTTTTT
CASRLNRVGTGELFF
>few|NA|TRBJ1-1|TRBV29-1
TGCAGCGTTGATGTGGTCATGAACACTGAAGCTTTCTTT
CSVDVVMNTEAFF
>NA|TRBD1|TRBJ1-2|TRBV7-3
TGTGCCAGCAGCTTAAAGGGGACAGATCGTGCTAACTATGGCTACACCTTC
CASSLKGTDRANYGYTF
>NA|TRBD1|TRBJ2-7|TRBV29-1
TGCAGCGACCCGGGGACAGGCCCGTGGTACGAGCAGTACTTC
CSDPGTGPWYEQYF
>NA|NA|TRBJ2-5|TRBV29-1
TGCAGCGTTGCCCCAATTGTGGGTGGGGAGACCCAGTACTTC
CSVAPIVGGETQYF
>NA|NA|TRBJ2-4|TRBV7-9
TGTGCCAGCAGCTTATCCGGGTACAGGGTTGACATTCAGTACTTC
CASSLSGYRVDIQYF
>NA|TRBD1|TRBJ1-1|TRBV27
TGTGCCAGCAGAACACAGGGGGCCATGAGTGAAGCTTTCTTT
CASRTQGAMSEAFF
>NA|TRBD2|TRBJ2-1|TRBV4-1
TGCGCCAGCAGCCACTCCGGGACTAGAGACAATGAGCAGTTCTTC
CASSHSGTRDNEQFF
>NA|NA|TRBJ2-4|TRBV7-2
TGTGCCAGCAGCTTAGCCGTTGGGCCGACGGGAGTCAAAAACATTCAGTACTTC
CASSLAVGPTGVKNIQYF
>NA|TRBD1|TRBJ1-4|TRBV29-1
TGCAGCGTTACCCTGGACAGGGCGAGGGAAGATGAAAAACTGTTTTTT
CSVTLDRAREDEKLFF
>NA|NA|TRBJ1-2|TRBV30
TGTGCCTGGAGCGCCGATCATGGCTACACCTTC
CAWSADHGYTF
>NA|NA|TRBJ2-3|TRBV4-3
TGCGCCAGCAGCCTAGACCGTAGCACAGATACGCAGTATTTT
CASSLDRSTDTQYF
>NA|TRBD1|TRBJ1-4|TRBV29-1
TGCAGCGTCGGACTTGGGACAGGCGGCGGAAAACTGTTTTTT
CSVGLGTGGGKLFF
>once|TRBD1|TRBJ2-7|TRBV29-1
TGCAGCGTTTCGACAGGGAGCGAGCAGTACTTC
CSVSTGSEQYF
>NA|TRBD1|TRBJ2-7|TRBV28
TGTGCCAGCAGTAGTTCGGGACAGGGGATGTACGAGCAGTACTTC
CASSSSGQGMYEQYF
>few|TRBD2|TRBJ2-5|TRBV7-2
TGTGCCAGCAGCTCTCTCGCGGGGGGGGTTGAGACCCAGTACTTC
CASSSLAGGVETQYF
>once|NA|TRBJ1-1|TRBV30
TGTGCCTGGAGTGGAACCACAGCCCCCATAGCTGAAGCTTTCTTT
CAWSGTTAPIAEAFF
>NA|NA|TRBJ2-4|TRBV19
TGTGCCAGTAGTGACGGGACAAGGGTAAACATTCAGTACTTC
CASSDGTRVNIQYF
>many|NA|TRBJ2-1|TRBV14
TGTGCCAGCAGCCAAGTCGGAGGGGCTCACTACAATGAGCAGTTCTTC
CASSQVGGAHYNEQFF
>NA|NA|TRBJ2-5|TRBV29-1
TGCAGCGTTGGGGACTTCACCGGAGAGACCCAGTACTTC
CSVGDFTGETQYF
>NA|TRBD1|TRBJ1-2|TRBV7-2
TGTGCCAGCAGCCCGACAGGGGCGACGGGCTACACCTTC
CASSPTGATGYTF
>NA|TRBD1|TRBJ2-4|TRBV5-1
TGCGCCAGCAGCCCCTCGGGACAGACTAAACCAGAGTACTTC
CASSPSGQTKPEYF
>NA|NA|TRBJ1-5|TRBV19
TGTGCCAGTAGTATCAGGGACACCAATCAGCCCCAGCATTTT
CASSIRDTNQPQHF
>NA|NA|TRBJ2-2|TRBV7-9
TGTGCCAGCAGCCCCAGAGCCGACAGGCAGAACACCGGGGAGCTGTTTTTT
CASSPRADRQNTGELFF